This T cell receptor beta chain was observed in a study of cytomegalovirus exposure and HLA in healthy donors. The CDR3 has 11 residues. The germline V gene has CDR1 SGHDT and CDR2 YYEEEE. Trimming shortened V by 0 bases and J by 12 bases, and 7 bases separated the two germline ends. Study observations and caveats: Among TCR beta chains, those listed as cytomegalovirus-associated numbered some 170.

As to this clone: Its specificity is not known.

The PCR employed 60 Vbeta primers together with 13 Jbeta primers. This table comes from immunoSEQ multiplex PCR, and its TCRdb copy is limited to in-frame clones, with some not included. The sample contains about 89,000 clones, about 80% of which appear only once. V and J are TRBV5-6 and TRBJ2-1; the D is unclear. Sequenced sample: PBMCs. The origin of this receptor is a man under 40 in good health and CMV-seropositive. In DNA form, the CDR3 reads TGTGCCAGCAGCTTGGCCAAGAGGCAGTTCTTC. This sequence encodes CASSLAKRQFF.